This T cell receptor (beta chain) was found in a study of CD8 T cells in Susac syndrome. Reverse transcription of about 0.5 to 1 ug RNA was carried out with random hexamers. MiXCR was run by TCRdb on the immunoSEQ multiplex PCR reads, yielding one entry per CDR3 protein. The sample records more than 150,000 distinct CDR3 sequences, around 94% being singletons. The V gene lost 6 bases and the J gene lost 3 bases, with 12 bases spanning the gap. The CDR3 has 13 residues. Looked up from germline, CDR1 is MDHEN and CDR2 is SYDVKM. The sequencing sample was made of CD4+ T cells from PBMCs. This receptor was identified in a human donor in good health. The rearrangement links TRBV28 to TRBJ2-7; D unresolved. The CDR3 DNA sequence: TGTGCCAGCAGCCCCACCGACTTCTACGAGCAGTACTTC. It is translated as CASSPTDFYEQYF.